The rows below give T cell receptor beta chains drawn from one sample of a study of cytomegalovirus exposure and HLA in healthy donors. The protocol was immunoSEQ multiplex PCR, while the TCRdb copy is restricted to in-frame clones and leaves out a portion. The sample shows 150,000 to 200,000 clones, around 80% of them seen only once. Material for sequencing was PBMCs. These receptors were taken from a woman aged 18-35 years in good health and CMV-seropositive. CDR3s include the opening cysteine and the closing phenylalanine or tryptophan. The D gene is left open where the match is weak.

>NA|TRBV7-6|TRBJ1-2|18
CASSSAGVTGFRNYGYTF
>NA|TRBV4-3|TRBJ1-2|14
CASSQARAGRGYTF
>NA|TRBV6-1|TRBJ1-5|12
CASSEYPQPQHF
>NA|TRBV5-6|TRBJ1-1|13
CASSRDRNTEAFF
>TRBD2|TRBV6-1|TRBJ2-1|13
CASILAGFDEQFF
>NA|TRBV10-3|TRBJ1-2|13
CAISESIRGGYTF
>TRBD2|TRBV7-2|TRBJ2-1|15
CASSAGLAGGNEQFF
>NA|TRBV7-9|TRBJ1-4|13
CASSLGLNEKLFF
>NA|TRBV30|TRBJ2-5|13
CAWRGPPQETQYF
>NA|TRBV6-5|TRBJ2-5|13
CASRDQGGETQYF
>TRBD1|TRBV18|TRBJ1-6|16
CASSRSAAGGMSPLHF
>NA|TRBV2|TRBJ1-1|14
CASSVSGAHTEAFF
>NA|TRBV27|TRBJ1-2|13
CASSYGDNYGYTF
>NA|TRBV5-6|TRBJ2-3|14
CASSFDRPPDTQYF
>NA|TRBV7-2|TRBJ1-6|18
CASSLSATQGFYNSPLHF
>NA|TRBV30|TRBJ1-6|14
CAWSREVANSPLHF
>NA|TRBV7-3|TRBJ2-1|13
CASSLGPHGEQFF
>TRBD1|TRBV5-1|TRBJ2-3|15
CASPCRGYCTDTQYF
>TRBD1|TRBV4-1|TRBJ1-2|18
CASSQEISRTGDMKGYTF
>NA|TRBV6-1|TRBJ2-5|13
CASSEQVQETQYF
>TRBD1|TRBV6-1|TRBJ1-3|14
CASSQGASGNTIYF
>NA|TRBV9|TRBJ1-1|13
CASSVDRDTEAFF
>NA|TRBV4-3|TRBJ1-3|15
CASSQGRHSKNTIYF
>NA|TRBV19|TRBJ1-5|14
CASSIVGGPRPQHF
>TRBD1|TRBV29-1|TRBJ1-1|13
CSGQTGGHTEAFF
>NA|TRBV5-6|TRBJ2-1|17
CASSLLDLPSSYNEQFF
>TRBD1|TRBV7-6|TRBJ1-3|15
CASSKDRGRGNTIYF
>NA|TRBV6-6|TRBJ2-1|12
CASSYGDNEQFF
>NA|TRBV4-1|TRBJ1-1|18
CASSQVNFLGPPDTEAFF
>NA|TRBV14|TRBJ1-4|15
CASSQLGGGSEKLFF
>NA|TRBV11-2|TRBJ1-1|13
CASSLASVYEAFF
>NA|TRBV5-1|TRBJ2-1|15
CASSLEQGGVSGQFF
>TRBD2|TRBV25-1|TRBJ2-3|16
CASSGPTSGGRNTQYF
>TRBD1|TRBV4-1|TRBJ1-5|16
CASSGNRGRGNQPQHF
>NA|TRBV5-1|TRBJ2-3|14
CASSLGVNTDTQYF
>NA|TRBV7-2|TRBJ1-2|15
CASSYGTGWAYGYTF
>TRBD2|TRBV27|TRBJ2-7|16
CASTYTGLASSYEQYF
>NA|TRBV7-9|TRBJ1-6|18
CASSPWGSLGQYGSPLHF
>NA|TRBV12-5|TRBJ2-3|14
CASGLGLFTDTQYF
>TRBD2|TRBV30|TRBJ2-7|15
CAWTPGGAGTYEQYF
>NA|TRBV30|TRBJ1-1|14
CAWSATTGASKAFF
>NA|TRBV9|TRBJ1-5|14
CASSAREGNQPQHF
>TRBD1|TRBV7-7|TRBJ2-2|14
CASSRTGSTGELFF
>NA|TRBV29-1|TRBJ2-7|12
CSVEDLAREQYF
>NA|TRBV7-2|TRBJ1-2|15
CASSPGVTALYGYTF
>NA|TRBV30|TRBJ2-1|14
CAWSVGRTYNEQFF
>TRBD2|TRBV6-4|TRBJ2-5|15
CASSPVAGGQETQYF
>TRBD2|TRBV28|TRBJ2-5|14
CASSPTRGEETQYF